The next 5 T cell receptor beta chains were all read from a single sample in a study of a mutant IDH1 vaccine in newly diagnosed glioma. TCRdb keeps only in-frame clones here, not all; method: immunoSEQ multiplex PCR. The data contain over 45,000 clones, 80% to 85% of them singletons. Their recognized antigens are unknown. Time point specified: week 5, during vaccination. Doses comprised 300 ug of mutant IDH1 20-mer peptide each, plus topical imiquimod. Specimen: PBMCs, collected from a glioma patient whose treatment included an IDH1 peptide vaccine. Source of these receptors: a man aged 25-40 years with glioma.

The gene calls are TRBV10-3 and TRBJ2-3, with 13 bases identical to TRBD2. Germline CDR1 reads ENHRY; CDR2 reads SYGVKD. The V segment lost 0 bases and the J segment 3 bases; nucleotides outside the gene matches: 6. The CDR3 totals 18 residues. The CDR3 sequence is CAISESSTSGGRTDTQYF. The CDR3 DNA follows: TGTGCCATCAGTGAGTCATCGACTAGCGGGGGGCGGACAGATACGCAGTATTTT.

The V and J genes are TRBV15 and TRBJ2-3; no firm D call. The CDR3 consists of 13 residues. Germline V CDR1 and CDR2: LNHNV, YYDKDF (reference sequence). V lost 4 bases, J lost 2 bases, and 7 bases lay in between. The CDR3, as DNA: TGTGCCACCAGCACCAGACTCACAGATACGCAGTATTTT. Protein: CATSTRLTDTQYF.

This clone was seen a handful of times. The chain has TRBV4-1 and TRBJ1-6, with a tentative D call TRBD1 (6 bases). V lost 7 bases, J lost 7 bases, and 23 bases lay in between. Looked up from germline, CDR1 is MGHRA and CDR2 is YSYEKL. The CDR3 contains 17 residues. The CDR3 DNA reads TGCGCCAGCACCGAAACCACAGGGCATAGTGGGAATTCACCCCTCCACTTT. Amino acids: CASTETTGHSGNSPLHF.

This clone has only a few counts. The chain joins TRBV27 to TRBJ1-5; D is undetermined. Trimming pared 6 bases from V and 3 bases from J, leaving 9 bases between. The length of the CDR3 is 13 residues. CDR1 MNHEY and CDR2 SMNVEV come from the germline V gene (reference sequence). This chain's CDR3 is CASSLRYNQPQHF. In DNA, the CDR3 is TGTGCCAGCAGCCTCAGGTACAATCAGCCCCAGCATTTT.

A few counts support this clone. The gene calls are TRBV6-1 and TRBJ1-1; D is undetermined. The CDR3 runs 13 residues. In germline, CDR1 is MNHNS, CDR2 SASEGT. V was cut by 6 bases and J by 2 bases, with 10 bases left in between. The CDR3 DNA sequence: TGTGCCAGCAGAACAGACATAAACACTGAAGCTTTCTTT. It yields the protein CASRTDINTEAFF.